This T cell receptor (beta chain) was recovered during a study of HIV-infected children after antiretroviral therapy interruption. Study context: Weeks 0, 48 and 150 were sampled under continuous treatment.

The CDR3 spans 15 residues. Per the germline V gene, CDR1 is SGHRS and CDR2 is YFSETQ. The V segment lost 5 bases and the J segment 0 bases; nucleotides outside the gene matches: 4. Specified treatment: PENTA 11 planned treatment interruption arm or continuous ART arm. Naive CD4+ CD45RA+ CD45RO- T cells were FACS-sorted from thawed PBMCs. RNA-based 3' RACE libraries used unique molecular identifiers. TCRdb re-called the 3' RACE reads with MiXCR, one entry per CDR3 protein. The sample gives about 89,000 distinct CDR3 sequences, about 6.3% of which show up once; 0.9% to 1.4% is in the top ten. The source of this sequence is a pool of human donors with HIV. The rearrangement uses TRBV5-1 and TRBJ2-3, with 9 bases that match TRBD2. Sequenced here: CD45RA+ CD4+ T cells from PBMCs, pooled from several time points, sampled from a donor given antiretroviral therapy, either interrupted or continuous. Stated subset: naive CD4+ CD45RA+ CD45RO- T cells. This CDR3 is CASSLAGESTDTQYF. The CDR3 coding sequence is TGCGCCAGCAGTTTAGCGGGGGAAAGCACAGATACGCAGTATTTT.